The 25 T cell receptor beta chains presented below share a single source sample, sequenced in a study of blood T cell repertoires in COVID-19. The assay was immunoSEQ multiplex PCR, and TCRdb's table has in-frame clones only and misses some. There are 130,000 or so clones in the sample; around 88% occur only once, and more than 3.5% lies in the top ten. Material: peripheral blood. Receptors were obtained from a man aged 55 to 70 with COVID-19, enrolled during active disease.

This clone appeared a single time. This chain links TRBV7-2 with TRBJ1-5, with TRBD1 matching 8 bases. The CDR3 loop spans 13 amino acids. CDR1 and CDR2 from the germline V gene are SGHTA and FQGNSA. J was trimmed by 2 bases and V by 6 bases; bases with no gene match: 0. The CDR3 DNA follows: TGTGCCAGCAGGGGACAGGGCAATCAGCCCCAGCATTTT. Translating it yields CASRGQGNQPQHF.

The V gene is TRBV5-1, the J gene TRBJ1-6; 7 nucleotides agree with TRBD1. Germline values: CDR1 SGHRS, CDR2 YFSETQ. V dropped 5 bases and J dropped 7; count of bases not matched to a gene: 6. The CDR3 is 14 amino acids. CDR3 in DNA: TGCGCCAGCAGACGGGACAGCGTAAATTCACCCCTCCACTTT. Residues: CASRRDSVNSPLHF. Drawing the rest from reference TRBV5-1 and TRBJ1-6, the complete variable domain is KAGVTQTPRYLIKTRGQQVTLSCSPISGHRSVSWYQQTPGQGLQFLFEYFSETQRNKGNFPGRFSGRQFSNSRSEMNVSTLELGDSALYLCASRRDSVNSPLHFGNGTRLTVT.

This chain joins TRBV25-1 and TRBJ1-1, with D uncertain. Between the trimmed V and J ends, which lost 6 bases and 7 bases, there was a span of 12 bases. CDR3 length: 12 amino acids. Germline CDR1 and CDR2: MGHDK and SYGVNS. The CDR3 region has the DNA TGTGCCAGCAGCACAACAGCCCTTGAAGCTTTCTTT. Translated, it gives CASSTTALEAFF. Full variable domain (outside the CDR3, taken from reference TRBV25-1 and TRBJ1-1): EADIYQTPRYLVIGTGKKITLECSQTMGHDKMYWYQQDPGMELHLIHYSYGVNSTEKGDLSSESTVSRIRTEHFPLTLESARPSHTSQYLCASSTTALEAFFGQGTRLTVV.

The sample holds one count of this clone. The chain is built from TRBV3-1 (or the pseudogene TRBV3-2) and TRBJ2-2, with 7 nucleotides matching TRBD2. The CDR3 loop spans 14 amino acids. Germline CDR1 LGHDT, CDR2 YNNKEL (reference sequence). The junction had 4 bases not matched to a gene; V was cut back by 5 bases and J by 4 bases. CDR3 in amino acids: CASSSREGTGELFF. The DNA of the CDR3 is TGTGCCAGCAGCTCTAGGGAGGGCACCGGGGAGCTGTTTTTT.

The genes are TRBV7-2 and TRBJ2-1; 8 positions match TRBD2. V trimming: 0 bases; J trimming: 1 base; junction bases outside the gene matches: 5. The germline V gene has CDR1 SGHTA and CDR2 FQGNSA. CDR3 length: 17 amino acids. CDR3 sequence (DNA): TGTGCCAGCAGCTTAGCGTGGGGACTAGGTTCCTACAATGAGCAGTTCTTC. Translating gives CASSLAWGLGSYNEQFF.

The V and J genes are TRBV27 and TRBJ1-1; D call uncertain. Per the germline V gene, CDR1 is MNHEY and CDR2 is SMNVEV (reference sequence). CDR3 length: 13 amino acids. Trimming took 7 bases from V and 2 from J, leaving 11 bases between them. CDR3 amino acids: CASISRFNTEAFF. DNA of the CDR3: TGTGCCAGCATATCCAGATTCAACACTGAAGCTTTCTTT.

There are a few counts of this clone. This chain connects TRBV3-1 (or the pseudogene TRBV3-2) to TRBJ1-1, with TRBD1 as a possible D gene (6 bases). Germline V gene data show CDR1 as LGHDT and CDR2 as YNNKEL (reference sequence). CDR3 length equals 15 residues. V lost 3 bases to trimming and J lost 4 bases, with 15 bases between them. The CDR3: CASSHGGAGVTEAFF. In DNA form, the CDR3 reads TGTGCCAGCAGCCATGGGGGGGCAGGAGTCACTGAAGCTTTCTTT.

The chain couples TRBV3-1 (or the pseudogene TRBV3-2) to TRBJ2-7; 7 bases fit TRBD2. The CDR3 consists of 14 residues. CDR1 LGHDT and CDR2 YNNKEL come from the germline V gene (reference sequence). With V trimmed by 4 bases and J by 2 bases, 5 bases remained unmatched. DNA for the CDR3: TGTGCCAGCAGCCGGGGGGGACTTCCCTACGAGCAGTACTTC. This encodes CASSRGGLPYEQYF.

This chain connects TRBV7-9 to TRBJ1-2; unclear D gene. The CDR3 length is 13 residues. Germline CDR1 reads SEHNR; CDR2 reads FQNEAQ (reference sequence). Trimming pared 1 base from V and 8 bases from J, leaving 11 bases between. As DNA, the CDR3 is TGTGCCAGCAGCTTAGAGACAAGTGGGGGCTACACCTTC. Amino acids: CASSLETSGGYTF.

This chain links TRBV10-3 with TRBJ2-3; 12 bases agree with TRBD2. CDR1 is ENHRY, CDR2 SYGVKD, per germline. The CDR3 consists of 16 residues. The V segment lost 10 bases and the J segment 2 bases; nucleotides outside the gene matches: 10. This CDR3 reads CATPRLAGAFTDTQYF. CDR3 nucleotides: TGTGCCACCCCTCGACTAGCGGGGGCCTTCACAGATACGCAGTATTTT.

The chain combines TRBV12-5 with TRBJ1-3, with 7 bases identical to TRBD1. Trimming took 6 bases from V and 1 from J; bases not matched to a gene: 15. The germline gives CDR1 LGHNT, CDR2 FRNRAP. There are 18 residues in the CDR3. This CDR3 is CASGPSGQMNYSGNTIYF. The CDR3 DNA reads as TGTGCTAGTGGCCCCTCGGGACAGATGAACTATTCTGGAAACACCATATATTTT.

The chain links TRBV12-5 to TRBJ2-7; D might be TRBD1 (6 bases). The CDR3 is 16 residues long. Germline V CDR1 and CDR2: LGHNT, FRNRAP. The V gene lost 6 bases and the J gene lost 7 bases, with 25 bases spanning the gap. The CDR3 sequence: CASGGIMGQPGSEQYF. The CDR3 coding sequence is TGTGCTAGTGGAGGAATTATGGGACAACCGGGGAGTGAGCAGTACTTC.

V usage is TRBV18 and J usage is TRBJ2-7; 7 bases are a match to TRBD2. This CDR3 is 15 amino acids long. Germline V CDR1 and CDR2: KGHSH, LQKENI. Unmatched junction bases numbered 11, after V lost 3 bases and J lost 6 bases. CDR3 bases: TGTGCCAGCTCACCTGCGAGTGGGAGGGTAGGCGAGCAGTACTTC. As protein: CASSPASGRVGEQYF.

This clone was detected a few times. V and J are TRBV5-1 and TRBJ2-7; 9 nucleotides align to TRBD1. From germline, CDR1 is SGHRS and CDR2 YFSETQ. The CDR3 has 14 amino acids. With V trimmed by 4 bases and J by 5 bases, 7 bases remained unmatched. This chain's CDR3 is CASSGGTGIDEQYF. DNA for the CDR3: TGCGCCAGCAGCGGCGGGACAGGGATCGACGAGCAGTACTTC.

The chain employs TRBV5-6 and TRBJ1-2; D possibly corresponds to TRBD1 (6 bases). The V gene lost 1 base and the J gene lost 6 bases, with 10 bases spanning the gap. From germline, CDR1 is SGHDT and CDR2 YYEEEE. The CDR3 extends over 13 amino acids. CDR3 nucleotide sequence: TGTGCCAGCAGCTTGAACAGGGCAGATGGCTACACCTTC. This sequence encodes CASSLNRADGYTF.

The chain combines TRBV5-1 with TRBJ1-4; perhaps TRBD1 as D (6 bases). V lost 3 bases and J 7 bases, leaving 19 bases between the germline ends. The CDR3 is 16 amino acids. Germline assignment: CDR1 SGHRS and CDR2 YFSETQ. The CDR3 reads CASSSRGTGRGEKLFF. The CDR3 DNA sequence: TGCGCCAGCAGCTCCCGGGGAACAGGGAGGGGTGAAAAACTGTTTTTT.

The V and J genes are TRBV5-1 and TRBJ1-1; D is uncertain. Germline-derived CDR1 and CDR2 are SGHRS and YFSETQ. Trimming cost V 3 bases and J 2 bases, with 8 bases left between them. The CDR3 extends over 13 amino acids. CDR3 nucleotide sequence: TGCGCCAGCAGCTCCCCCCCTAACACTGAAGCTTTCTTT. Its protein is CASSSPPNTEAFF.

The chain has TRBV18 and TRBJ2-7, with D possibly being TRBD1 (5 bases). V shed 3 bases and J shed 2 bases, with 23 bases lying between them. The CDR3 has 18 amino acids. Germline values: CDR1 KGHSH, CDR2 LQKENI. Here the CDR3 reads CASSPTPAGSAGTYEQYF. CDR3 nucleotides: TGTGCCAGCTCACCCACACCTGCAGGGTCGGCAGGGACCTACGAGCAGTACTTC.

V usage is TRBV7-9 and J usage is TRBJ2-1, with a weak D call TRBD1 (5 bases). Trimming removed 4 bases from V and 15 bases from J, with 22 bases in between. Germline V gene lookup returns CDR1 SEHNR and CDR2 FQNEAQ (reference sequence). This CDR3 is built from 14 residues. DNA of the CDR3: TGTGCCAGCAGCTCCCTCCAGGGTGGTAGTTTTGGGTTCTTC. It specifies CASSSLQGGSFGFF. Combining the CDR3 with reference TRBV7-9 and TRBJ2-1 gives the whole variable domain DTGVSQNPRHKITKRGQNVTFRCDPISEHNRLYWYRQTLGQGPEFLTYFQNEAQLEKSRLLSDRFSAERPKGSFSTLEIQRTEQGDSAMYLCASSSLQGGSFGFFGPGTRLTVL.

There are a few counts of this clone. This sequence joins TRBV19 and TRBJ2-4; 7 positions agree with TRBD2. J lost 8 bases, V lost 3 bases, and 7 bases had no gene match. Looked up from germline, CDR1 is LNHDA and CDR2 is SQIVND (reference sequence). The CDR3 runs to 14 residues. Here the CDR3 reads CASSIGTGGDIQYF. The CDR3 DNA is TGTGCCAGTAGTATCGGGACTGGGGGGGACATTCAGTACTTC. Variable domain in full (rest from reference TRBV19 and TRBJ2-4): DGGITQSPKYLFRKEGQNVTLSCEQNLNHDAMYWYRQDPGQGLRLIYYSQIVNDFQKGDIAEGYSVSREKKESFPLTVTSAQKNPTAFYLCASSIGTGGDIQYFGAGTRLSVL.

The chain uses TRBV27 and TRBJ2-7, with 8 bases aligning to TRBD1. V was clipped by 2 bases and J by 0 bases; unmatched bases: 0. The CDR3 covers 14 residues. CDR1 and CDR2 from the germline V gene are MNHEY and SMNVEV (reference sequence). CDR3: CASSLGTGSYEQYF. The CDR3 DNA is TGTGCCAGCAGTTTAGGGACAGGCTCCTACGAGCAGTACTTC.

The CDR3: CASSQVSSPWGQDVSNQPQHF. The CDR3, as DNA: TGTGCCAGCAGCCAAGTAAGTAGTCCCTGGGGACAGGATGTTAGCAATCAGCCCCAGCATTTT. The chain couples TRBV14 to TRBJ1-5, with TRBD1 matching 8 bases. The junction had 17 bases not matched to a gene; V was cut back by 1 base and J by 0 bases. The CDR3 runs 21 residues. Per the germline V gene, CDR1 is SGHDN and CDR2 is FVKESK. The complete variable domain, with remaining parts taken from reference TRBV14 and TRBJ1-5, reads EAGVTQFPSHSVIEKGQTVTLRCDPISGHDNLYWYRRVMGKEIKFLLHFVKESKQDESGMPNNRFLAERTGGTYSTLKVQPAELEDSGVYFCASSQVSSPWGQDVSNQPQHFGDGTRLSIL.

The chain recombines TRBV18 with TRBJ2-7; D unresolved. V dropped 4 bases and J dropped 0 bases, with 10 bases sitting between them. Germline V lookup: CDR1 KGHSH, CDR2 LQKENI. The CDR3 loop spans 14 amino acids. The chain's CDR3 is CASSQTSSSYEQYF. In DNA, the CDR3 is TGTGCCAGCTCACAGACATCAAGCTCCTACGAGCAGTACTTC.

For this clone: This CDR3 is also generated by other DNA sequences in the sample. This chain joins TRBV27 and TRBJ1-1; possible D gene TRBD1, 5 bases. The CDR3 is 13 residues long. Trimming stripped 6 bases from V and 2 bases from J, with 10 bases between. Germline CDR1 MNHEY, CDR2 SMNVEV (reference sequence). This chain's CDR3 is CASSQDRNTEAFF. The DNA for the CDR3 is TGTGCCAGCAGCCAAGACAGAAACACTGAAGCTTTCTTT.

CDR3 region: CASSQGQGGNSPLHF. The CDR3 bases are TGTGCCAGCAGTCAAGGACAGGGGGGAAATTCACCCCTCCACTTT. The chain combines TRBV6-6 with TRBJ1-6, with 10 nucleotides matching TRBD1. V gave up 5 bases and J gave up 7 bases; unmatched junction bases: 5. The germline gives CDR1 MNHNY, CDR2 SVGAGI (reference sequence). This CDR3 region has 15 residues.